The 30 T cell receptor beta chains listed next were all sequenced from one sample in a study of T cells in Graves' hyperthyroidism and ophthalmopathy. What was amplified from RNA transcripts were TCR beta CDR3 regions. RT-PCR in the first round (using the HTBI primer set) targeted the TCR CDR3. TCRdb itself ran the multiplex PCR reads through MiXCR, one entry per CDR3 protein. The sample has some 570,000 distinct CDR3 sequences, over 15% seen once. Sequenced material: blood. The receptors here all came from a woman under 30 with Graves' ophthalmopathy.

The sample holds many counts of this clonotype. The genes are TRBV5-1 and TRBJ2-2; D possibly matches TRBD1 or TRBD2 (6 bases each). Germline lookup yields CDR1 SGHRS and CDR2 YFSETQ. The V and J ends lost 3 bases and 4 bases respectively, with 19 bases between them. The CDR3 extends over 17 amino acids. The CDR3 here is CASSSGAAPGGTGELFF. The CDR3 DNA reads TGCGCCAGCAGCTCGGGGGCGGCCCCCGGGGGCACCGGGGAGCTGTTTTTT. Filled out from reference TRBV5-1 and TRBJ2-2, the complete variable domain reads KAGVTQTPRYLIKTRGQQVTLSCSPISGHRSVSWYQQTPGQGLQFLFEYFSETQRNKGNFPGRFSGRQFSNSRSEMNVSTLELGDSALYLCASSSGAAPGGTGELFFGEGSRLTVL.

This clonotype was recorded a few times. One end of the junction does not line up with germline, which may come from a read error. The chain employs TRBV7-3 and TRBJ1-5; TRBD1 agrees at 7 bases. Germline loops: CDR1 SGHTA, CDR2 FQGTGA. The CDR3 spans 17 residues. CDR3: CASSQDSAAGGNQPQHF. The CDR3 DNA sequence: TGCGCCAGCAGCCAAGATTCAGCGGCAGGGGGAAATCAGCCCCAGCATTTT.

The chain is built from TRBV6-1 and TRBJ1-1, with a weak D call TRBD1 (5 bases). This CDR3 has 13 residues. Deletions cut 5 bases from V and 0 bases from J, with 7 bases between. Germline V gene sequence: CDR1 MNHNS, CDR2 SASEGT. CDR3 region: CASSQQVNTEAFF. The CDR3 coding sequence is TGTGCCAGCAGTCAACAGGTGAACACTGAAGCTTTCTTT.

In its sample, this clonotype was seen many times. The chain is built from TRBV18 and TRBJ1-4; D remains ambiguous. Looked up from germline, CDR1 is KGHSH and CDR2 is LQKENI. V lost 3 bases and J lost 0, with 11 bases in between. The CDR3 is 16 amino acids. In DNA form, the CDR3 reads TGTGCCAGCTCACCCGGGTGGGAAGCAACTAATGAAAAACTGTTTTTT. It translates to CASSPGWEATNEKLFF.

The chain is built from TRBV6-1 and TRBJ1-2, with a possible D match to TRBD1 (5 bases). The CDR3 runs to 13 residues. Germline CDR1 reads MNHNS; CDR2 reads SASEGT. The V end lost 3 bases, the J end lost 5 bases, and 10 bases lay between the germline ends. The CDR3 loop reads CASSDSTAYGYTF. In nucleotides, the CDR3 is TGTGCCAGCAGTGACTCGACAGCATATGGCTACACCTTC.

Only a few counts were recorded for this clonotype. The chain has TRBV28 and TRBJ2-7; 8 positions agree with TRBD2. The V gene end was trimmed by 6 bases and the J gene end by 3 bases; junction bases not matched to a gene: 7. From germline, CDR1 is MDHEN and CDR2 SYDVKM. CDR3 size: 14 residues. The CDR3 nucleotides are TGTGCCAGCAGGGCACTAGCGGCAGTCTACGAGCAGTACTTC. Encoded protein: CASRALAAVYEQYF.

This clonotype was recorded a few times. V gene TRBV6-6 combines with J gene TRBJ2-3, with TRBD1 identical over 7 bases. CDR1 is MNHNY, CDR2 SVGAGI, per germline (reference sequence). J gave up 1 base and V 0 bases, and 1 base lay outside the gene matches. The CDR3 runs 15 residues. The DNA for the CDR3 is TGTGCCAGCAGTTACTCCGGGACAGGCACAGATACGCAGTATTTT. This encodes CASSYSGTGTDTQYF.

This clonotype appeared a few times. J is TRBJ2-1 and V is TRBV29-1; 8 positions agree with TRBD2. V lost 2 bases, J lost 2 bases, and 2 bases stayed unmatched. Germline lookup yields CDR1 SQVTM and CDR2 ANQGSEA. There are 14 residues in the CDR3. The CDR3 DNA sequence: TGCAGCGTTGAATTCGGGGGGGCCTACAATGAGCAGTTCTTC. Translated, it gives CSVEFGGAYNEQFF.

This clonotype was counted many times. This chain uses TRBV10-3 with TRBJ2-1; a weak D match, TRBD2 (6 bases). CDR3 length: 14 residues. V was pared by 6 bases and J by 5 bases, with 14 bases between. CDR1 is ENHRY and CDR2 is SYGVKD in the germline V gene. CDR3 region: CAIRREYRDNEQFF. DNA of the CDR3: TGTGCCATCAGGCGGGAATACCGGGACAATGAGCAGTTCTTC.

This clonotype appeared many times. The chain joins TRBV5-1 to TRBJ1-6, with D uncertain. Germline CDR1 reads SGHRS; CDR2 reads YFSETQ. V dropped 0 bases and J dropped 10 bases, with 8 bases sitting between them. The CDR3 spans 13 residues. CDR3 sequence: CASSLVVTSPLHF. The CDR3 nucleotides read TGCGCCAGCAGCTTGGTCGTGACCTCACCCCTCCACTTT.

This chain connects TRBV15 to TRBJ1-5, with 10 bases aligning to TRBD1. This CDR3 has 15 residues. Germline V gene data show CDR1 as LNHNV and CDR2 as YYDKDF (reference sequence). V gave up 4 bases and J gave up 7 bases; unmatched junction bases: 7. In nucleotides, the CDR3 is TGTGCCACCAGCACAGGGACAGGGGCTAGGCAGCCCCAGCATTTT. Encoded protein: CATSTGTGARQPQHF.

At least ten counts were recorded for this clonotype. CDR3 sequence (DNA): TGTGCCAGCAGTTTATCGTCAGGAACGTCCTACGAGCAGTACTTC. The encoded protein is CASSLSSGTSYEQYF. The chain carries TRBV27 and TRBJ2-7; D unclear. The CDR3 sequence is 15 residues long. CDR1 and CDR2 from the germline V gene are MNHEY and SMNVEV (reference sequence). Trimming cost V 0 bases and J 1 base, with 10 bases left between them.

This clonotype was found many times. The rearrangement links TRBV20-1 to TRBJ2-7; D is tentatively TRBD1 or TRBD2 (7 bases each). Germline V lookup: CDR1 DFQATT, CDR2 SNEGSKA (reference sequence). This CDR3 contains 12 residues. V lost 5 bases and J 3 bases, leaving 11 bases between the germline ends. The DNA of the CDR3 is TGCAGTGCTGGCAGGGGGGGCTACGAGCAGTACTTC. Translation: CSAGRGGYEQYF.

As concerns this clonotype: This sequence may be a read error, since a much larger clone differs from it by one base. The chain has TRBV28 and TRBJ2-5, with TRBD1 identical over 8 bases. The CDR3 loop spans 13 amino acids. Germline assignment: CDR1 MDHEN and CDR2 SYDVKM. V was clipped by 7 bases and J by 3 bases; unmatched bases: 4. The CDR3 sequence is CASKDRVEETQYF. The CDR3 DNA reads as TGTGCCAGCAAGGACAGGGTAGAAGAGACCCAGTACTTC.

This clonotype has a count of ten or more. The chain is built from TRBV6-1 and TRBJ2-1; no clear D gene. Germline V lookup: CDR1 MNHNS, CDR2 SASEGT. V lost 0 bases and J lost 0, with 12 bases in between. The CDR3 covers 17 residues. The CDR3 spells CASSEAQWENSYNEQFF. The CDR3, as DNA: TGTGCCAGCAGTGAAGCGCAATGGGAAAACTCCTACAATGAGCAGTTCTTC.

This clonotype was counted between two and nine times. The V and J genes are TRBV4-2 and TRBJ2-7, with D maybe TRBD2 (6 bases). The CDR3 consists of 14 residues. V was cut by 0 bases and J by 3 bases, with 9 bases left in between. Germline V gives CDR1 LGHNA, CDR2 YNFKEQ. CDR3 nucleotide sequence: TGTGCCAGCAGCCAAGAGGGCGGGAACTACGAGCAGTACTTC. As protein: CASSQEGGNYEQYF.

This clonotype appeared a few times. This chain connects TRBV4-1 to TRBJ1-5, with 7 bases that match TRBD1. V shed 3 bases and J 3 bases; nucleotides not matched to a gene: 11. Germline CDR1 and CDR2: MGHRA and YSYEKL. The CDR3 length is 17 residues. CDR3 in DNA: TGCGCCAGCAGCCAGGAACCGGGACAGCGGATCAATCAGCCCCAGCATTTT. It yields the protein CASSQEPGQRINQPQHF.

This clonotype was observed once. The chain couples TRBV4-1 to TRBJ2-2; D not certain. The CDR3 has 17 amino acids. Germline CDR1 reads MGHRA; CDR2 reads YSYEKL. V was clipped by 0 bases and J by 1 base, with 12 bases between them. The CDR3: CASSQEGLLLNTGELFF. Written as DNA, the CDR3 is TGCGCCAGCAGCCAAGAGGGTCTTCTCCTGAACACCGGGGAGCTGTTTTTT.

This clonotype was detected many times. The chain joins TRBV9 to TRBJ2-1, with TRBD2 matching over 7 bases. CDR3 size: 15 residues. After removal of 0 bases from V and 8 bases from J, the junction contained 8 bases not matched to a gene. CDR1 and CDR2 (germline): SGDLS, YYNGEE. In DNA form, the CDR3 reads TGTGCCAGCAGCGTAGGGGGGATAGCGGGTGATGAGCAGTTCTTC. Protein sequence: CASSVGGIAGDEQFF.

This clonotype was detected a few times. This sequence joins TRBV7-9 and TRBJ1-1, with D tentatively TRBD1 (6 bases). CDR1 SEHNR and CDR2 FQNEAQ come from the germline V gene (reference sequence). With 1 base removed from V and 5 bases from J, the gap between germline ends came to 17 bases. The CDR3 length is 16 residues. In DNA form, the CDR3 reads TGTGCCAGCAGCTTAGTCTTGAACAGGGCTTGGACTGAAGCTTTCTTT. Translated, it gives CASSLVLNRAWTEAFF.

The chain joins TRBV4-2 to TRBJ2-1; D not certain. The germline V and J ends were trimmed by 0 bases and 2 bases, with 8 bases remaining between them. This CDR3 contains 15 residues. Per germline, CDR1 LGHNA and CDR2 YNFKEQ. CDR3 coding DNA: TGTGCCAGCAGCCAAGAAGGGTATACCTACAATGAGCAGTTCTTC. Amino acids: CASSQEGYTYNEQFF.

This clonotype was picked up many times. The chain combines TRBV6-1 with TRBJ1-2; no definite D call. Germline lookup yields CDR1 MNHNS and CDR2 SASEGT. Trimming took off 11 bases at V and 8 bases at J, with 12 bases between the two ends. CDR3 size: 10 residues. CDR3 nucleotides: TGTGCCTCCTCGCGTACCGGCTACACCTTC. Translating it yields CASSRTGYTF.

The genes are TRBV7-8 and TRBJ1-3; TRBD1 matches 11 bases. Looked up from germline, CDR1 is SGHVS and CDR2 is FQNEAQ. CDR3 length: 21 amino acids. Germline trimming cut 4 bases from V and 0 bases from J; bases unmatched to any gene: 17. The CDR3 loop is CASSSTPGTGGYLYSGNTIYF. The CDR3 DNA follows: TGTGCCAGCAGCTCGACTCCCGGGACAGGGGGTTACCTATACTCTGGAAACACCATATATTTT.

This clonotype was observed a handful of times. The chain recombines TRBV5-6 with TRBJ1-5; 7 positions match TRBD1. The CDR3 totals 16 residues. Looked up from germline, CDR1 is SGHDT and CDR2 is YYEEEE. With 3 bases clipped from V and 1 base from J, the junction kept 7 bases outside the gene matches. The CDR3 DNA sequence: TGTGCCAGCAGCTCGCTGGGACAGTTCAGCAATCAGCCCCAGCATTTT. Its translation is CASSSLGQFSNQPQHF.

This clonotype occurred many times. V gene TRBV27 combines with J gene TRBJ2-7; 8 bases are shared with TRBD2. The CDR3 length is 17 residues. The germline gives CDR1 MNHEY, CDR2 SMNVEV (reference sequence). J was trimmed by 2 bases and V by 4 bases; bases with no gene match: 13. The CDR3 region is CASSYWGAGTRPYEQYF. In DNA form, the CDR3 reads TGTGCCAGCAGTTACTGGGGGGCCGGGACTAGACCCTACGAGCAGTACTTC.

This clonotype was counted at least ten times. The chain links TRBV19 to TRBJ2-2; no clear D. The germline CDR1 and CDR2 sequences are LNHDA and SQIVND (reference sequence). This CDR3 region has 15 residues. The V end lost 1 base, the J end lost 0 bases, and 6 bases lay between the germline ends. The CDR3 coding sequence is TGTGCCAGTAGTATAGGTACGGCGAACACCGGGGAGCTGTTTTTT. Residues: CASSIGTANTGELFF.

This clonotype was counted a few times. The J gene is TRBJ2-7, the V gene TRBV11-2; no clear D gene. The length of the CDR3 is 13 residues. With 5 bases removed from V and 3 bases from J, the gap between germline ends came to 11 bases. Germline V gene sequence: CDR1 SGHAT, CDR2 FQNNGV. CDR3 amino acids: CASSLRTYYEQYF. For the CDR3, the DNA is TGTGCCAGCAGCCTTCGGACCTACTACGAGCAGTACTTC.

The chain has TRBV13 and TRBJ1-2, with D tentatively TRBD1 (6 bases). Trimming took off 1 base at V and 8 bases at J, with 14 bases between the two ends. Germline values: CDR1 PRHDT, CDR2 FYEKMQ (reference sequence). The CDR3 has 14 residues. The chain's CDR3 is CASSLEGGSGGYTF. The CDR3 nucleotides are TGTGCCAGCAGCTTAGAAGGGGGGTCCGGGGGCTACACCTTC. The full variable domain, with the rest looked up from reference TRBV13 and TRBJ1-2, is AAGVIQSPRHLIKEKRETATLKCYPIPRHDTVYWYQQGPGQDPQFLISFYEKMQSDKGSIPDRFSAQQFSDYHSELNMSSLELGDSALYFCASSLEGGSGGYTFGSGTRLTVV.

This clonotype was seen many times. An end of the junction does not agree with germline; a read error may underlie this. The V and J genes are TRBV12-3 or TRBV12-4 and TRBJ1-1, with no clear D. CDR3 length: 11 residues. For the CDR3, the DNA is TGTGCCAGCAGCTTAGGCCTTGAAGCTTTCTTT. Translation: CASSLGLEAFF.

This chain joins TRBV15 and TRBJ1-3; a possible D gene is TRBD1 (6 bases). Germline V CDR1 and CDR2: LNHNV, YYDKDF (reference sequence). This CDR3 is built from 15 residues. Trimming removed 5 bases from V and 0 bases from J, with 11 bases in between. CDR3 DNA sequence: TGTGCCACCAGCTCGGACAGATCCTCTGGAAACACCATATATTTT. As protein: CATSSDRSSGNTIYF.